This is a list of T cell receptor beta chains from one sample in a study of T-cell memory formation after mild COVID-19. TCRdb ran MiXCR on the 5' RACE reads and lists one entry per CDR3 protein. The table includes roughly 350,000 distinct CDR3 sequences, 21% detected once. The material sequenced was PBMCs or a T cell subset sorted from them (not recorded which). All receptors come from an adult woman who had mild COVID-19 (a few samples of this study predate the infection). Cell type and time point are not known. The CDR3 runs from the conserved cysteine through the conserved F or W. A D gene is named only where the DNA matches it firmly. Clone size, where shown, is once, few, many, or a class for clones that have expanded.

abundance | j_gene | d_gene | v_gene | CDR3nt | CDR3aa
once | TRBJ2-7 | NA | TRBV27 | TGTGCCAGCAGTTTAACGAATTTCCAGGCCGACGAGCAGTACTTC | CASSLTNFQADEQYF
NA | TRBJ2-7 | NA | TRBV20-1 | TGCAGTGCTAGAGACAGGGTCGGGTACGAGCAGTACTTC | CSARDRVGYEQYF
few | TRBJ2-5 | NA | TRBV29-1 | TGCAGCGTTGGGACAGTGGGAGAGACCCAGTACTTC | CSVGTVGETQYF
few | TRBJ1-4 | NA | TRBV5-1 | TGCGCCAGCAGCCCACCAGACAGCGGGAAACTGTTTTTT | CASSPPDSGKLFF
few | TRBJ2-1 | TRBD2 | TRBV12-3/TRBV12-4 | TGTGCCAACTCCGTAGCGGGCGGAGAGCAGTTCTTC | CANSVAGGEQFF
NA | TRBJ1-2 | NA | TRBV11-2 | TGTGCCAGCAGTCCCGTGGCATTTAACTATGGCTACACCTTC | CASSPVAFNYGYTF
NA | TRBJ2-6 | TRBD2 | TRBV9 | TGTGCCAGCAGCGTAACTACCGGGGTAGCGGGAGGGCTCACTGGGGCCAACGTCCTGACTTTC | CASSVTTGVAGGLTGANVLTF
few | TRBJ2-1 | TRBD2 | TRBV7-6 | TGTGCCAGCAGCCGCGGGGGGTGGGGGAATGAGCAGTTCTTC | CASSRGGWGNEQFF
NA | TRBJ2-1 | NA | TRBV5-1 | TGCGCCAGCCGTTCTTCCCAGGGTTACTACAATGAGCAGTTCTTC | CASRSSQGYYNEQFF
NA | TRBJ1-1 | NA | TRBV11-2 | TGTGCCAGCAGCTTAAACGGGTTGAACACTGAAGCTTTCTTT | CASSLNGLNTEAFF
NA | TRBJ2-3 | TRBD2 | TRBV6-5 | TGTGCCAGCAGTTACTTGACTAGCGGGGCGGCAGATACGCAGTATTTT | CASSYLTSGAADTQYF
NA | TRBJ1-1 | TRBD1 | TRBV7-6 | TGTGCCAGCAGCTTGGGACAGGGGACGAACACTGAAGCTTTCTTT | CASSLGQGTNTEAFF
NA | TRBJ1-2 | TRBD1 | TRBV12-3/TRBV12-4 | TGTGCCAGCAGTCCGCGACAGGGGGCAGGCGATGGCTACACCTTC | CASSPRQGAGDGYTF
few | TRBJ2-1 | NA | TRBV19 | TGTGCCACTGCGGACAGAGTCACACCCTCCTACAATGAGCAGTTCTTC | CATADRVTPSYNEQFF
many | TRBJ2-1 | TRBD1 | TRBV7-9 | TGTGCCAGCAGCTCGACCGGGACAGGGAAGTTTAGGTCCTACAATGAGCAGTTCTTC | CASSSTGTGKFRSYNEQFF
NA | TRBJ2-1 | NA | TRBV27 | TGTGCCAGCAGTTTATCACCGTCGAATGAGCAGTTCTTC | CASSLSPSNEQFF
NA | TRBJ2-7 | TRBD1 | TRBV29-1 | TGCAGCGTGATCAGGGGGAACGAGCAGTACTTC | CSVIRGNEQYF
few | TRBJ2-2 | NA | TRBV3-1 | TGTGCCAGCAGCCTTCTGGCAGCTCCCGGGGAGCTGTTTTTT | CASSLLAAPGELFF
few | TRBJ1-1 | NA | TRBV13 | TGTGCCAGCAGCTTAGAAGGACAGGAAGCTTTCTTT | CASSLEGQEAFF
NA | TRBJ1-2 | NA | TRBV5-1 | TGCGCCAGCAGCCCCACAGGCAGCGAGATTCTTTCTAACTATGGCTACACCTTC | CASSPTGSEILSNYGYTF
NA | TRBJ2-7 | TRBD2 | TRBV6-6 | TGTGCCAGCAGACCCGGGACTACGTTCTACGAGCAGTACTTC | CASRPGTTFYEQYF
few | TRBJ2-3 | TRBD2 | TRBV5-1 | TGCGCCAGCAAAAGCGGGGGGAACACAGATACGCAGTATTTT | CASKSGGNTDTQYF
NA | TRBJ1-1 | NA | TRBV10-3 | TGTGCCATCAGTGAGTCGAGAGGGACTGAAGCTTTCTTT | CAISESRGTEAFF
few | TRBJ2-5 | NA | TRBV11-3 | TGTGCCAGCAGCCAGCCAGGGGGGAAACAAGAGACCCAGTACTTC | CASSQPGGKQETQYF
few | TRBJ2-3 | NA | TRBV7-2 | TGTGCCAGCAGCTTAGCCAGGGGAAATCCAGATACGCAGTATTTT | CASSLARGNPDTQYF
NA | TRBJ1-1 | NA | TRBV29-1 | TGCAGCGTCCGACGGATGAACACTGAAGCTTTCTTT | CSVRRMNTEAFF
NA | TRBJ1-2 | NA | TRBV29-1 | TGCAGCGCTGTTCGCGAAGCTAACTATGGCTACACCTTC | CSAVREANYGYTF
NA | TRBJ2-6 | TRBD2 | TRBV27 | TGTGCCAGCAGTTCGCTCCCCTCACAGGGGCCGAGCGGGAGGGCCATCTCTGGGGCCAACGTCCTGACTTTC | CASSSLPSQGPSGRAISGANVLTF
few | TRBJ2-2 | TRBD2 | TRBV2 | TGTGCCAGCATGGGGACTAGCGGGGAGCTGTTTTTT | CASMGTSGELFF
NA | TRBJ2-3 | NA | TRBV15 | TGTGCCACCAGCGTAAGGCGGGACACTACAGATACGCAGTATTTT | CATSVRRDTTDTQYF
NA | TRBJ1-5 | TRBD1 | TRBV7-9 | TGTGCCAGCAGCGGCGACAGGGAGCACTATCAGCCCCAGCATTTT | CASSGDREHYQPQHF
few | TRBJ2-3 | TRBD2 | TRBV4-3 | TGCGCCAGCAGCCTAGCGGGACTAGCGGGATCAGATACGCAGTATTTT | CASSLAGLAGSDTQYF
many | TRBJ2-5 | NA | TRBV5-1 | TGCGCCAGCAGAGGGGGGCCGGCCCAAGAGACCCAGTACTTC | CASRGGPAQETQYF
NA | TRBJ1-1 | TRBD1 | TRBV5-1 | TGCGCCAGCAGGCCCGGGGACAGGGATATCTCCGAAGCTTTCTTT | CASRPGDRDISEAFF
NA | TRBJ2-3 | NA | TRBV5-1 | TGCGCCAGCTCCCCCCTGGGACCCAGGGGGGCAGATACGCAGTATTTT | CASSPLGPRGADTQYF
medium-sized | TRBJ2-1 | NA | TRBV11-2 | TGTGCCAGCAGCTTCGACTCTGGGCCCGGGGGGCAGTTCTTC | CASSFDSGPGGQFF
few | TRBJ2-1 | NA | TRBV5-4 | TGTGCCAGCAGCTTGGTTAATGATCGTTCCTACGATGAGCAGTTCTTC | CASSLVNDRSYDEQFF
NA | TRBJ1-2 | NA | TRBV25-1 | TGTGCCAGCAGATCAGGAGAGGAAACTTTAGGTGGCTACACCTTC | CASRSGEETLGGYTF
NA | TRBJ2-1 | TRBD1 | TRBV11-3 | TGTGCCAGCAGCTCAGGGACAGGGGGACACAATGAGCAGTTCTTC | CASSSGTGGHNEQFF
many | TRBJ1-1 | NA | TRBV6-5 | TGTGCCAGCAGTTACGCAGGGGCTTGGACTGAAGCTTTCTTT | CASSYAGAWTEAFF
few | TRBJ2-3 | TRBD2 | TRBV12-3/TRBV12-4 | TGTGCCAGCAGTTCGGGACTAGCGGTTAGCACAGATACGCAGTATTTT | CASSSGLAVSTDTQYF
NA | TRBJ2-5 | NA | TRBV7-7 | TGTGCTAGCAGCTTATATCAGGGGATTGAGACCCAGTACTTC | CASSLYQGIETQYF
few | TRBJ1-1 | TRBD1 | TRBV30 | TGTGCCTGGAACAGGGGTGACACTGAAGCTTTCTTT | CAWNRGDTEAFF
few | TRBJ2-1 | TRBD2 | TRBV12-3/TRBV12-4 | TGTGCCAGCAGTTTACCAGCGGGGGGTGAGCAGTTCTTC | CASSLPAGGEQFF
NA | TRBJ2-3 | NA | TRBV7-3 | TGTGCCAGCAGCTTCGTGGCAGGGGATACAGATACGCAGTATTTT | CASSFVAGDTDTQYF
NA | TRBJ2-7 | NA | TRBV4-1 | TGCGCCAGCAGGGAAACTACAGGATTGGCCTACGAGCAGTACTTC | CASRETTGLAYEQYF
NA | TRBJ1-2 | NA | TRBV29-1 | TGCAGCGTTGAAGATGGGGGCCCCTTCGGCTACACCTTC | CSVEDGGPFGYTF
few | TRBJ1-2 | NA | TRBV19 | TGTGCCAGTAGTATCGGAATTGGCTACACCTTC | CASSIGIGYTF
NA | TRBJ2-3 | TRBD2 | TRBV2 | TGTGCCAGCAGGAGCGGGGGGGCCACAGATACGCAGTATTTT | CASRSGGATDTQYF
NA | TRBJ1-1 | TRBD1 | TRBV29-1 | TGCAGCGTTCAGAAGGACAGGTTGAACACTGAAGCTTTCTTT | CSVQKDRLNTEAFF
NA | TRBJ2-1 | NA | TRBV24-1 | TGTGCCACCAGTGACGACAGCGCGGAGCAGTTCTTC | CATSDDSAEQFF
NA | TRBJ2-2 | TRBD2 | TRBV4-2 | TGTGCCAGCAGCCAAGATAGCACTAGCGGGAGTCTCGGGGAGCTGTTTTTT | CASSQDSTSGSLGELFF
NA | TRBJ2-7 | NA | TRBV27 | TGTGCCAGCAGGAGCTTTGACAGGCACCACTCCTACGAGCAGTACTTC | CASRSFDRHHSYEQYF
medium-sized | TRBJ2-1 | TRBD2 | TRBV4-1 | TGCGCCAGCAGCCATATAGCGGGAGATGGGAATGAGCAGTTCTTC | CASSHIAGDGNEQFF
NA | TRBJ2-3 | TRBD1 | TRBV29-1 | TGCAGCGTTGCAGCGGGCAGGGGGCCCACAGATACGCAGTATTTT | CSVAAGRGPTDTQYF
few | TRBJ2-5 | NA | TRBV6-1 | TGTGCCAGCAGTGCTTCGGACGGTCAAGAGACCCAGTACTTC | CASSASDGQETQYF
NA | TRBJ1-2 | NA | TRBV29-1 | TGCAGCGGGGAAGGGGTGGCTGGCTACACCTTC | CSGEGVAGYTF
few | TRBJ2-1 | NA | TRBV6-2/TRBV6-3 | TGTGCCAGCAGTTGGGGAAAGGAAGGTGAGCAGTTCTTC | CASSWGKEGEQFF
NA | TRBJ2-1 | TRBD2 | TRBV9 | TGTGCCAGCAGCGTTAGCGGGAGGGAAGAAGATGAGCAGTTCTTC | CASSVSGREEDEQFF